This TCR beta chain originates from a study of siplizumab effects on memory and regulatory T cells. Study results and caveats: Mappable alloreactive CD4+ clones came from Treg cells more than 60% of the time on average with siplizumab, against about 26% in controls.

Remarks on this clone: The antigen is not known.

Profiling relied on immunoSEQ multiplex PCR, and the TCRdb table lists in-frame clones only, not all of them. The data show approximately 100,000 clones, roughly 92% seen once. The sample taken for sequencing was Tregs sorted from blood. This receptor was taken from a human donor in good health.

The DNA for the CDR3 is TGCAGTGCTCTACCCGGGACAGGGTACACCTTC. This translates into CSALPGTGYTF. The chain employs TRBV20-1 and TRBJ1-2, with 9 nucleotides matching TRBD1. This CDR3 is built from 11 residues. Trimming took 5 bases from V and 11 from J; bases not matched to a gene: 6. The germline V gene has CDR1 DFQATT and CDR2 SNEGSKA (reference sequence).